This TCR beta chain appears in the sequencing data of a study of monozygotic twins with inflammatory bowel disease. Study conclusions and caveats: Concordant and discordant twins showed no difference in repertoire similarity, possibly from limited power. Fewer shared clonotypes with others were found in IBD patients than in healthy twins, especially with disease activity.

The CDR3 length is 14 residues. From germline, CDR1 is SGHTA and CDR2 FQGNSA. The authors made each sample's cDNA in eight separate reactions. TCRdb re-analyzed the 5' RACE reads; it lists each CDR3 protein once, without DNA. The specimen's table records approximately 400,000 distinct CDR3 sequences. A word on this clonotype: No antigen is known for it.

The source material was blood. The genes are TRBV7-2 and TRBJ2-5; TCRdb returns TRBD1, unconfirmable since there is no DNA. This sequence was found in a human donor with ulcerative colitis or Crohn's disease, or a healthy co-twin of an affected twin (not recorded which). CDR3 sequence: CASSFGQGFLTQYF. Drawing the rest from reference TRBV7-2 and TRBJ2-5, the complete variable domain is GAGVSQSPSNKVTEKGKDVELRCDPISGHTALYWYRQSLGQGLEFLIYFQGNSAPDKSGLPSDRFSAERTGGSVSTLTIQRTQQEDSAVYLCASSFGQGFLTQYFGPGTRLLVL.